This T cell receptor beta chain stems from a study of neurological immune-mediated disorders. MiXCR, applied by TCRdb to the 5' RACE reads, yields one record per CDR3 protein. The data contain roughly 70,000 distinct CDR3 sequences, about 4% of them singletons. The CDR3 has 12 amino acids. Trimming cost V 7 bases and J 2 bases, with 11 bases left between them. CDR1 DFQATT and CDR2 SNEGSKA come from the germline V gene (reference sequence). In its sample, this clonotype was seen many times. The source is a man in his thirties or forties with multiple sclerosis. Material: PBMCs. V and J are TRBV20-1 and TRBJ2-5; D might be TRBD1 or TRBD2, each matching 5 bases. CDR3: CSGGPIQETQYF. The DNA of the CDR3 is TGCAGTGGGGGACCGATTCAAGAGACCCAGTACTTC.